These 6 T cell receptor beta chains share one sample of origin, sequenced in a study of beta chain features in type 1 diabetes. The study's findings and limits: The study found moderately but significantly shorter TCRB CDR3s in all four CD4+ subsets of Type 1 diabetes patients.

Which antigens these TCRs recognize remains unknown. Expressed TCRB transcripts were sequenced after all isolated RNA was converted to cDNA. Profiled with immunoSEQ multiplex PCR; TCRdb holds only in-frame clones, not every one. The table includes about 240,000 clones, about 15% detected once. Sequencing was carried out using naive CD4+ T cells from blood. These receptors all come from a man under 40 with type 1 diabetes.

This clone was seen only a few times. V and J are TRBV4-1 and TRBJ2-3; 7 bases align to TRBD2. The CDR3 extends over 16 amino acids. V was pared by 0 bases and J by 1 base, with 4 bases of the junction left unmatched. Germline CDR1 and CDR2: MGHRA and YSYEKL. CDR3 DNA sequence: TGCGCCAGCAGCCAAGACTCGCGGGAGCGCACAGATACGCAGTATTTT. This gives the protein CASSQDSRERTDTQYF.

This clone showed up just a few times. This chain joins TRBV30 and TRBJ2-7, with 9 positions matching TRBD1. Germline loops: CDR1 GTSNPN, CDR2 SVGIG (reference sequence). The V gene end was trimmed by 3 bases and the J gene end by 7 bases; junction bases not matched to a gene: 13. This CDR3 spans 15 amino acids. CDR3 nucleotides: TGTGCCTGGAGGCCCGCCGGGACAGGGATTTGGGAGCAGTACTTC. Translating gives CAWRPAGTGIWEQYF.

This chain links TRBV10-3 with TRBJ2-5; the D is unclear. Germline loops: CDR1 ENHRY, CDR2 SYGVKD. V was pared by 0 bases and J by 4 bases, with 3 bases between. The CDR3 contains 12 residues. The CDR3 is CAISESSETQYF. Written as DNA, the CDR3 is TGTGCCATCAGTGAGTCCTCAGAGACCCAGTACTTC.

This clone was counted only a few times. In nucleotides, the CDR3 is TGTGCCAGTAGTATAGTTTGGGGGGTTAATCAGCCCCAGCATTTT. Translated: CASSIVWGVNQPQHF. This rearrangement joins TRBV19 to TRBJ1-5; D is perhaps TRBD1 (5 bases). This CDR3 is 15 amino acids long. V lost 1 base, J lost 4 bases, and 11 bases lay in between. Germline V gene sequence: CDR1 LNHDA, CDR2 SQIVND (reference sequence).

CDR3 loop: CASRRTGTGAHEQYF. CDR3 in DNA: TGTGCCAGCAGACGCACCGGGACAGGGGCGCACGAGCAGTACTTC. V gene TRBV6-5 combines with J gene TRBJ2-7; TRBD1 matches at 10 bases. The V and J ends lost 6 bases and 5 bases, in that order; junction bases with no gene match: 10. Per the germline V gene, CDR1 is MNHEY and CDR2 is SVGAGI. This CDR3 spans 15 amino acids.

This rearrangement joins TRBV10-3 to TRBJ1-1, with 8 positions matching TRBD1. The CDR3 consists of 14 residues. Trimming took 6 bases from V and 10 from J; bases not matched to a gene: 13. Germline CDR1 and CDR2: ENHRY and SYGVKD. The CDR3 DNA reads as TGTGCCATCAGCCCGGGACAGGATTTTATAGGAGCTTTCTTT. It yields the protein CAISPGQDFIGAFF.